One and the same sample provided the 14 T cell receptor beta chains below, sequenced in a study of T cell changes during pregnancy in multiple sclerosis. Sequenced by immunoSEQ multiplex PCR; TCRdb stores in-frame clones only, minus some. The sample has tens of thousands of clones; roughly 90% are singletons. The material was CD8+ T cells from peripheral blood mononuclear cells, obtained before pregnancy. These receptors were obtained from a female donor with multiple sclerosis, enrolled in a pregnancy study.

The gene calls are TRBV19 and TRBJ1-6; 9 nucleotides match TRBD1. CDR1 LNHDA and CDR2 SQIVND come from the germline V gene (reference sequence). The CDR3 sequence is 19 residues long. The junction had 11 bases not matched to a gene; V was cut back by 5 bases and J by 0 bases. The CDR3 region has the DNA TGTGCCAGTAGTCCGACCCCTCAGACAGGGGGCTCCTATAATTCACCCCTCCACTTT. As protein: CASSPTPQTGGSYNSPLHF.

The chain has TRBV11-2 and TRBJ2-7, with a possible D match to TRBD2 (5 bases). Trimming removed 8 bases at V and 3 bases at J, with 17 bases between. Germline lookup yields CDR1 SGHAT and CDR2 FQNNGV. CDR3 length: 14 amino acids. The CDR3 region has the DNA TGTGCCAGCGGCCTTGACCCCGGAGGCTACGAGCAGTACTTC. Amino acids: CASGLDPGGYEQYF.

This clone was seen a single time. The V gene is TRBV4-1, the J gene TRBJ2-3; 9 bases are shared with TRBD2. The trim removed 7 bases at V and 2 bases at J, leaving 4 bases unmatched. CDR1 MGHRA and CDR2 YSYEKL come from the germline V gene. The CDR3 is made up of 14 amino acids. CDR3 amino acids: CASNLAGDTDTQYF. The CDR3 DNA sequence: TGCGCCAGCAATTTAGCGGGAGACACAGATACGCAGTATTTT.

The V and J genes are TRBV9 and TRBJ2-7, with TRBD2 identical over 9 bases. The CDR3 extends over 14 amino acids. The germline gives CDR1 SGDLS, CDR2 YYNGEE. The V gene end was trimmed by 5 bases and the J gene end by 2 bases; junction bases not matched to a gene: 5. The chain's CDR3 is CASSSGGATYEQYF. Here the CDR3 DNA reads TGTGCCAGCAGTAGCGGGGGAGCGACCTACGAGCAGTACTTC. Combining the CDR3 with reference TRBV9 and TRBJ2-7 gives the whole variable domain DSGVTQTPKHLITATGQRVTLRCSPRSGDLSVYWYQQSLDQGLQFLIQYYNGEERAKGNILERFSAQQFPDLHSELNLSSLELGDSALYFCASSSGGATYEQYFGPGTRLTVT.

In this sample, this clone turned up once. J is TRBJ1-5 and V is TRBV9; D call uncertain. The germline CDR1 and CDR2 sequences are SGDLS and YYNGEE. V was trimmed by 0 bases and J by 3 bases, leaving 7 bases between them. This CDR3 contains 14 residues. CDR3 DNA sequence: TGTGCCAGCAGCGTAGCGGGAGTCAATCAGCCCCAGCATTTT. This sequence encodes CASSVAGVNQPQHF.

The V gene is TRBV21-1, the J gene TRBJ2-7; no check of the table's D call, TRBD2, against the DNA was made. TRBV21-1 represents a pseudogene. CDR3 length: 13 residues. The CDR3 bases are TGTGCCAGCAGCAAAGTGAGTTCTTACGAGCAGTACTTC. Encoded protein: CASSKVSSYEQYF.

The CDR3 region is CASSLAGGGLDNEQFF. The CDR3 DNA sequence: TGTGCCAGCAGCTTAGCGGGGGGGGGACTAGACAATGAGCAGTTCTTC. The chain uses TRBV7-9 and TRBJ2-1; 8 positions agree with TRBD2. V lost 0 bases, J lost 5 bases, and 6 bases stayed unmatched. The CDR3 sequence is 16 residues long. Germline CDR1 SEHNR, CDR2 FQNEAQ (reference sequence).

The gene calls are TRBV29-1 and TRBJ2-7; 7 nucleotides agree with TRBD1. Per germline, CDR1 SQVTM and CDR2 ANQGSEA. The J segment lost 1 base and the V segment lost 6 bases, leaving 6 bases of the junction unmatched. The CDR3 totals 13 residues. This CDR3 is CSVAGTDSYEQYF. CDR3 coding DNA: TGCAGCGTCGCCGGGACAGATTCCTACGAGCAGTACTTC.

The CDR3 sequence is CASSYPPGQDYEQYF. CDR3 sequence (DNA): TGTGCCAGCAGTTACCCTCCGGGACAAGACTACGAGCAGTACTTC. The chain combines TRBV2 with TRBJ2-7; maybe TRBD1 (6 bases). Per the germline V gene, CDR1 is SNHLY and CDR2 is FYNNEI. Trimming stripped 5 bases from V and 3 bases from J, with 17 bases between. The CDR3 sequence is 15 residues long.

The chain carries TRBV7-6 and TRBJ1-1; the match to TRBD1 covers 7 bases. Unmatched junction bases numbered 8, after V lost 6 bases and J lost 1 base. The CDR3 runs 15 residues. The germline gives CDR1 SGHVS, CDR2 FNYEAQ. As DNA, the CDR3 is TGTGCCAGCAGGGGGGCAGGGGGGACGAACACTGAAGCTTTCTTT. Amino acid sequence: CASRGAGGTNTEAFF.

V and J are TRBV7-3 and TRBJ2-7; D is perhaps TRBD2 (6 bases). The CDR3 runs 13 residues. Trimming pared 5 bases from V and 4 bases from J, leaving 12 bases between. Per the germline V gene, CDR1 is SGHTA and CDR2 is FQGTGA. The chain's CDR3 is CASSQGGGYEQYF. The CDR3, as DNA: TGTGCCAGCAGCCAAGGTGGGGGGTACGAGCAGTACTTC.

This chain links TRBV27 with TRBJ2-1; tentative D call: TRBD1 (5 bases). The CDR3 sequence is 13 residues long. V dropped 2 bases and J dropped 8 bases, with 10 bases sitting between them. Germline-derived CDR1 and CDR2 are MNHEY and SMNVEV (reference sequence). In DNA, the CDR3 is TGTGCCAGCAGTTTAGACAGCGTTGATGAGCAGTTCTTC. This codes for CASSLDSVDEQFF.

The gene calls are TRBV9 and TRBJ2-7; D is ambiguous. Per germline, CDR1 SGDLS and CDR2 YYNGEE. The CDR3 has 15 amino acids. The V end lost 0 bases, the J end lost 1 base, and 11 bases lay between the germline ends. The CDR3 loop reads CASSVGGGGSYEQYF. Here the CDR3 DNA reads TGTGCCAGCAGCGTAGGCGGCGGCGGATCCTACGAGCAGTACTTC.

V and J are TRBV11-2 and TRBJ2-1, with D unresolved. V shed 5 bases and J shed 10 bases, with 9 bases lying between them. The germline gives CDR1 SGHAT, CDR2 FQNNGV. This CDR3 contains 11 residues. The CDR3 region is CASSTSWEQFF. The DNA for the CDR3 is TGTGCCAGCAGCACGAGCTGGGAGCAGTTCTTC.